This TCR beta chain was identified during a study of early T cells in non-severe SARS-CoV-2 infection. Study context: Unpaired chains resulted from sequencing bulk RNA of unsorted whole blood. The study's findings and limits: Reliance on VDJdb matching favored anti-spike CD8 responses; private and CD4 specificities were missed.

In the library, individual cDNA molecules carried attached unique molecular identifiers. TCRdb reanalysed the 5' RACE reads using MiXCR and keeps one entry per CDR3 protein. The table lists about 90,000 distinct CDR3 sequences, approximately 12% of them singletons. This clonotype was observed at least ten times. The antigen is unknown. The receptor was derived from an adult who was a healthcare worker with PCR-confirmed SARS-CoV-2 infection or an uninfected control (not recorded which). This material consisted of whole blood, taken at baseline.

The DNA of the CDR3 is TGTGCCAGCAGTTATATCTCTGGAAACACCATATATTTT. Amino acid sequence: CASSYISGNTIYF. This chain connects TRBV2 to TRBJ1-3; D unresolved. The germline CDR1 and CDR2 sequences are SNHLY and FYNNEI. The V end was cut by 5 bases, the J end by 0 bases, with 5 bases between. The CDR3 contains 13 residues.